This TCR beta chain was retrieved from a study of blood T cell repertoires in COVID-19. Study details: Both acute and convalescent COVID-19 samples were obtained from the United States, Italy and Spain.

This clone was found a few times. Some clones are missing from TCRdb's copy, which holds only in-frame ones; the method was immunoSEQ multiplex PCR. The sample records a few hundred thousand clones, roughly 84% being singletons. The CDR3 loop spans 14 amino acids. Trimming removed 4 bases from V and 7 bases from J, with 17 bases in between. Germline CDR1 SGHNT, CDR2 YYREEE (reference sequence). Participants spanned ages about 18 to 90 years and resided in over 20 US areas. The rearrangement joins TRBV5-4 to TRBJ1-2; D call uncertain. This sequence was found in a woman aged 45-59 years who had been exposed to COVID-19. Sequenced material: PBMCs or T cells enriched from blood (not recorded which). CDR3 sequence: CASSTRGKEGGYTF. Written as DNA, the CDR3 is TGTGCCAGCAGCACCCGGGGAAAGGAAGGTGGCTACACCTTC.